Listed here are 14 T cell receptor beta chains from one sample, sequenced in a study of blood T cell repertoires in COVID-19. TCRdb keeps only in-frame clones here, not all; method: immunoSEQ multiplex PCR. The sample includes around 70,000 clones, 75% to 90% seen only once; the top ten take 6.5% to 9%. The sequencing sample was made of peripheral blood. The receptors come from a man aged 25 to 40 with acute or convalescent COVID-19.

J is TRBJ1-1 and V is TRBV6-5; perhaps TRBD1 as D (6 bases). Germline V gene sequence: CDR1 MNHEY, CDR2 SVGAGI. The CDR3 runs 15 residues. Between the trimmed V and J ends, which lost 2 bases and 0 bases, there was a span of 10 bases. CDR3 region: CASSYTRGLNTEAFF. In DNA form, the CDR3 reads TGTGCCAGCAGTTACACCAGGGGCTTGAACACTGAAGCTTTCTTT.

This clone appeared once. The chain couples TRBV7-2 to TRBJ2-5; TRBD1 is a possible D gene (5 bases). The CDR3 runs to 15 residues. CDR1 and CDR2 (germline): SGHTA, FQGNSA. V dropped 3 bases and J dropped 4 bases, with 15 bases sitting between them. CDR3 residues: CASSFLGQAAETQYF. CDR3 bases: TGTGCCAGCAGCTTTCTGGGGCAGGCCGCAGAGACCCAGTACTTC.

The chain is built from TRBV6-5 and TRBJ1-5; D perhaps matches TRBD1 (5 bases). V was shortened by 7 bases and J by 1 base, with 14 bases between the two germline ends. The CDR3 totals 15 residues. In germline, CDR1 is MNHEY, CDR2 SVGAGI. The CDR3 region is CASKKIQGSNQPQHF. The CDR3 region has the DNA TGTGCCAGCAAAAAAATCCAGGGAAGCAATCAGCCCCAGCATTTT.

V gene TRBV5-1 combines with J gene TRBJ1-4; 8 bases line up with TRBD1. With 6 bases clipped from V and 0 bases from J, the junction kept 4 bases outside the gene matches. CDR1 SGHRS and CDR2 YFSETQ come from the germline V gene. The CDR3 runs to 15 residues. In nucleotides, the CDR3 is TGCGCCAGCAAAGGACAGGGTGCAACTAATGAAAAACTGTTTTTT. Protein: CASKGQGATNEKLFF.

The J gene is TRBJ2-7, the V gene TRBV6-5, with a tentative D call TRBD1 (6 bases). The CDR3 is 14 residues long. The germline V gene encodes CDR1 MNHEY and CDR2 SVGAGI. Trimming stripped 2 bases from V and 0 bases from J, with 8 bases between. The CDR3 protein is CASSYDRRSYEQYF. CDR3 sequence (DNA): TGTGCCAGCAGTTACGACAGGCGCTCCTACGAGCAGTACTTC.

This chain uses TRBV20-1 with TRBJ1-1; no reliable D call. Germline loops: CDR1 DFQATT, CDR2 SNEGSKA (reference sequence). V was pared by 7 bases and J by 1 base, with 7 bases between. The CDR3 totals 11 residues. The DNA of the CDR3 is TGCAGTGGTCGACAGAACACTGAAGCTTTCTTT. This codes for CSGRQNTEAFF.

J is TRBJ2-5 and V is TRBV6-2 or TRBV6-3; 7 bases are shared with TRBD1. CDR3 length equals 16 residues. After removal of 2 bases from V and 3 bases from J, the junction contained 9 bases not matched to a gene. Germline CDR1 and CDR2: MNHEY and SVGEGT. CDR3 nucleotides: TGTGCCAGCAGTTACGGGTTGGACAGGACAAAAGAGACCCAGTACTTC. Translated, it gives CASSYGLDRTKETQYF.

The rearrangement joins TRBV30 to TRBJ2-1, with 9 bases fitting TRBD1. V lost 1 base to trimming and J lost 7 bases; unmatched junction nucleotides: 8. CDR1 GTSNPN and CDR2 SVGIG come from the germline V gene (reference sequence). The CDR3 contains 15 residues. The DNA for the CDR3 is TGTGCCTGGAGTGCCGGCGGGACAGGGAAGAATGAGCAGTTCTTC. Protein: CAWSAGGTGKNEQFF.

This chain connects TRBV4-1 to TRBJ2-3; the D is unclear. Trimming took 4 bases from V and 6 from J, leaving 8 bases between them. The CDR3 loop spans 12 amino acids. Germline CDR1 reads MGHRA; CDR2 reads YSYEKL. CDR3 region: CASSPIADTQYF. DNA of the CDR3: TGCGCCAGCAGCCCGATTGCGGATACGCAGTATTTT.

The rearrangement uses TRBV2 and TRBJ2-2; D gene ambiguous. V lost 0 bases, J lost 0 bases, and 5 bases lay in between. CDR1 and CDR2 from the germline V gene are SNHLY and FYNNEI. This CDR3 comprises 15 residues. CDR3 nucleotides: TGTGCCAGCAGTGAAGCTAGTACGAACACCGGGGAGCTGTTTTTT. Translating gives CASSEASTNTGELFF.

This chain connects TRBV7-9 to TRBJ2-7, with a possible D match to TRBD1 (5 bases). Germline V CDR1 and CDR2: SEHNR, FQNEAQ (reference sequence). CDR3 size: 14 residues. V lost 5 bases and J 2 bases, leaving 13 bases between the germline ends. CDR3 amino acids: CASSPTGRAYEQYF. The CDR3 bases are TGTGCCAGCAGCCCGACGGGCAGGGCCTACGAGCAGTACTTC.

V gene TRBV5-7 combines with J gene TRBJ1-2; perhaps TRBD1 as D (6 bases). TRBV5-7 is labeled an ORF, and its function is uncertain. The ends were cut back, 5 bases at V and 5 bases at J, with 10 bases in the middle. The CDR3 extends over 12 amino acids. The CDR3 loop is CASSRDIYGYTF. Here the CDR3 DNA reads TGTGCCAGCAGTCGGGACATTTATGGCTACACCTTC.

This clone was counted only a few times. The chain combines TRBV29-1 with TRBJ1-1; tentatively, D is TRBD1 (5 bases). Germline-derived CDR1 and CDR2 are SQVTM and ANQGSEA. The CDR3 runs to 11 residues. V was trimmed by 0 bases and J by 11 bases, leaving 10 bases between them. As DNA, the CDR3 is TGCAGCGTTGAAGATCCGGGGGAGGCTTTCTTT. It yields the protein CSVEDPGEAFF.

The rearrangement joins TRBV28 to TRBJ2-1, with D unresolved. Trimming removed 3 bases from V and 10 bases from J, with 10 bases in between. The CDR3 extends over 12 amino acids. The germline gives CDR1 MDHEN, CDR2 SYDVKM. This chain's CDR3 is CASSFLPEEQFF. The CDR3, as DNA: TGTGCCAGCAGTTTCTTACCGGAGGAGCAGTTCTTC.